The present entry profiles one TCR beta chain with its context. Participant age was 18 to 89 years, and participants resided in around 24 US areas. Cohorts were based on clinical histories the participants reported. The source of the sample is a study of blood T cell repertoires in COVID-19. At the level of the study: COVID-19 samples from acute and convalescent phases originated in the United States, Italy and Spain. The cDNA or gDNA used as material had been derived from T cells, B-cell-depleted T cells, or PBMCs.

Data came from immunoSEQ multiplex PCR; TCRdb stores just in-frame clones and leaves some out. In the table there are about 300,000 clones, 70% to 90% of which are singletons. Trimming pared 3 bases from V and 1 base from J, leaving 15 bases between. Germline lookup yields CDR1 DFQATT and CDR2 SNEGSKA (reference sequence). This CDR3 spans 15 amino acids. The sequence was obtained from a woman under 40 who had recovered from COVID-19. The sequencing input was PBMCs or T cells enriched from blood (not recorded which). The V call is TRBV20-1, the J call TRBJ1-1; no firm D call. The CDR3 DNA reads as TGCAGTGCTAGTATGGGTTCTCGAGGGAACACTGAAGCTTTCTTT. Its protein is CSASMGSRGNTEAFF.